Below, one TCR beta chain is given with its context. The sample comes from a study of blood T cell repertoires in COVID-19. Study-level background: T cells, B-cell-depleted T cells, or PBMCs provided the cDNA or gDNA that served as material.

The V gene's germline CDR1 is SGHDT and CDR2 YYEEEE. V was pared by 0 bases and J by 9 bases, with 13 bases between. This CDR3 contains 15 residues. In the authors' methods: By means of reference gene primer amplification, nucleated cell counts were estimated. The protocol was immunoSEQ multiplex PCR, while the TCRdb copy is restricted to in-frame clones and leaves out a portion. For V, J and clone size, that table is used; D and trimming come from the DNA. The table records a few hundred thousand clones, more than 70% of them present only once. This clonotype originated in a woman aged 55-75 years in a cohort exposed to, infected with or recovered from COVID-19 (not recorded which). The specimen sequenced was PBMCs or T cells enriched from blood (not recorded which). The V and J genes are TRBV5-6 and TRBJ1-6; a possible D gene is TRBD1 (6 bases). The CDR3 DNA sequence: TGTGCCAGCAGCTTGGTGCGGGGGCGGGGTTCACCCCTCCACTTT. Residues: CASSLVRGRGSPLHF.